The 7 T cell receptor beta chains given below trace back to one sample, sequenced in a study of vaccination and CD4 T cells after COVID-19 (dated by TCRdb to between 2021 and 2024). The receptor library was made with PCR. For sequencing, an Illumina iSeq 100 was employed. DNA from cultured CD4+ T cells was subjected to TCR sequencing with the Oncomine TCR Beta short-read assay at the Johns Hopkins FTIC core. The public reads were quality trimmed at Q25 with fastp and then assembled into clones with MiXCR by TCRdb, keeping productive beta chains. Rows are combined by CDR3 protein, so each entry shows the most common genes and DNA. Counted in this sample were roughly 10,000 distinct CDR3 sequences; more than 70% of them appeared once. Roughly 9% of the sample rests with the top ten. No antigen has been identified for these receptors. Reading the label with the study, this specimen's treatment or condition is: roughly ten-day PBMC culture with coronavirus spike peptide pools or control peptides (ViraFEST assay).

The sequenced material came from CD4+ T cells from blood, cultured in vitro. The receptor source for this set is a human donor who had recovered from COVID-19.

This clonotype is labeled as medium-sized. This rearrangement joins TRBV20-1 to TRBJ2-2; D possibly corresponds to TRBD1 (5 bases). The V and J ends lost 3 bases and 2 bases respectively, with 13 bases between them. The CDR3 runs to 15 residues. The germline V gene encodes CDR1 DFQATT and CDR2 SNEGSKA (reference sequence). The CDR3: CSARPQGLNTGELFF. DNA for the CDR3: TGCAGTGCTAGGCCGCAGGGCCTTAACACCGGGGAGCTGTTTTTT.

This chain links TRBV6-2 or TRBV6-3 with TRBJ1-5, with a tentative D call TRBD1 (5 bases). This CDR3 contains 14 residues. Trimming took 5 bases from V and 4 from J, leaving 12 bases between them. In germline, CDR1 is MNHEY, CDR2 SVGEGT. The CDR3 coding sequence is TGTGCCAGCAGTCCCCGGGACGGAAATCAGCCCCAGCATTTT. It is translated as CASSPRDGNQPQHF.

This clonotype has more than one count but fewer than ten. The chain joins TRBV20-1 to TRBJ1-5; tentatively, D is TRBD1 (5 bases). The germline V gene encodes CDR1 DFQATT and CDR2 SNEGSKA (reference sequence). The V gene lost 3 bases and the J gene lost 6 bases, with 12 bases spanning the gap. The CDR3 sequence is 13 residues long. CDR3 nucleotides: TGCAGTGCTAGTCGTGGGGGGGGTCAGCCCCAGCATTTT. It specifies CSASRGGGQPQHF.

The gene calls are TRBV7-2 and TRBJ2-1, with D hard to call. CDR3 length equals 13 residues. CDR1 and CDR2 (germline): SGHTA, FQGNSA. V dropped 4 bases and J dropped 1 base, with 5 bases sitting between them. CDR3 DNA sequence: TGTGCCAGCAGCTCCCGGTCCTACAATGAGCAGTTCTTC. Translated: CASSSRSYNEQFF.

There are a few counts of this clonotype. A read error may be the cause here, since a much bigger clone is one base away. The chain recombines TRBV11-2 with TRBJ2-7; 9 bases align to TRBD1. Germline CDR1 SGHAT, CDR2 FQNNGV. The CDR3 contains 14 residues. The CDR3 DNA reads TGTGCCAGCAGCCCCGGGACAGGGATCTACGAGCAGAACTTC. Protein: CASSPGTGIYEQNF. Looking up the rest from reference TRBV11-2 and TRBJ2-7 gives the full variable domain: EAGVAQSPRYKIIEKRQSVAFWCNPISGHATLYWYQQILGQGPKLLIQFQNNGVVDDSQLPKDRFSAERLKGVDSTLKIQPAKLEDSAVYLCASSPGTGIYEQNFGPGTRLTVT.

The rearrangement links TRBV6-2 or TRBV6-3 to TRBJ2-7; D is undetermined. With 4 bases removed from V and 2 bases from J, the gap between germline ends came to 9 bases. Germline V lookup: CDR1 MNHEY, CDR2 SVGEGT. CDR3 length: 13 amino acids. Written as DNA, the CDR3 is TGTGCCAGCAGTTTCGCCAAGACCTACGAGCAGTACTTC. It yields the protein CASSFAKTYEQYF.

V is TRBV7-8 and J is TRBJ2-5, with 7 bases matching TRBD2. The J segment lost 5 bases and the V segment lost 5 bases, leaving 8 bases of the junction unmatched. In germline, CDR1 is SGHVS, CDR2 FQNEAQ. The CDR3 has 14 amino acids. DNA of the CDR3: TGTGCCAGCAGCCCGAACCTCGGGAGGGAGACCCAGTACTTC. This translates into CASSPNLGRETQYF.